This T cell receptor beta chain was obtained from a study of tumor and adjacent non-tumor tissue in lung cancer. Study-level points and caveats: Tumor repertoires had a smaller top 100 clone share than normal lung.

TCRbeta libraries were built with three rounds of nested PCR, modified from ARM-PCR. MiXCR, applied by TCRdb to the multiplex PCR reads, yields one record per CDR3 protein. The sample lists 100,000 to 150,000 distinct CDR3 sequences; about 66% were seen once. The template was RNA from unsorted bulk tissue. Donors were chemotherapy-naive, newly diagnosed lung cancer surgical patients in China, August–late 2014. A note on this clonotype: The antigen is unknown.

Specimen: lung tumor tissue. The sequence came from a man aged 25 to 40 with non-small cell lung cancer.

The CDR3 region has the DNA TGTGCCAGCAGCTCAGGACCCAGAAAGGGGCCCCAGCATTTT. Its protein is CASSSGPRKGPQHF. The chain joins TRBV11-2 to TRBJ1-5; D is uncertain. Germline loops: CDR1 SGHAT, CDR2 FQNNGV. The CDR3 runs to 14 residues. V gave up 4 bases and J gave up 9 bases, with 16 bases separating them.